The clone carrying this T cell receptor beta chain has just one count. TCRdb re-analysed the RT-PCR reads in MiXCR, keeping a single row per CDR3 protein. The sample lists about 680,000 distinct CDR3 sequences, 13% to 15% occurring once. V trimming: 10 bases; J trimming: 6 bases; junction bases outside the gene matches: 8. CDR1 is MDHEN, CDR2 SYDVKM, per germline. The CDR3 is 12 residues long. The source is a female donor in good health, serving as a healthy control. Material: memory CD4+ T cells from blood. The chain couples TRBV28 to TRBJ1-2; 7 bases map to TRBD1. The CDR3 sequence: CATLGTADGYTF. The CDR3 nucleotides read TGTGCCACCCTGGGGACAGCGGATGGCTACACCTTC.